This T cell receptor (beta chain) was observed in a study of early T cells in non-severe SARS-CoV-2 infection. At the level of the study: Sequencing of bulk RNA from unsorted whole blood was done, without chain pairing. General study points: The study's VDJdb matching favored anti-spike CD8 responses and missed private and CD4 specificities.

As part of library construction, unique molecular identifiers were attached to individual cDNA molecules. Each CDR3 protein is one row after TCRdb ran MiXCR on the 5' RACE reads. The table lists 30,000 to 40,000 distinct CDR3 sequences, around 7% of them singletons. Germline CDR1 is DFQATT and CDR2 is SNEGSKA (reference sequence). The CDR3 contains 15 residues. The ends lost 4 bases at V and 4 bases at J; junction bases unmatched: 7. This clonotype has ten or more counts. The antigen is not known. The sample was whole blood, taken at baseline. This clonotype was obtained from an adult who was a healthcare worker with PCR-confirmed SARS-CoV-2 infection or an uninfected control (not recorded which). The chain combines TRBV20-1 with TRBJ2-5; 12 nucleotides match TRBD2. CDR3 DNA sequence: TGCAGTGCTATCCCTAGCGGGAGGGCCGGAGAGACCCAGTACTTC. It specifies CSAIPSGRAGETQYF.